Listed here are 2 T cell receptor beta chains from one sample, sequenced in a study of CD4 T cells in relation to SARS-CoV-2 and coronaviruses. Sequencing was performed with immunoSEQ multiplex PCR; in TCRdb, only in-frame clones are kept and a portion is missing. The sample lists about 60,000 clones, about 91% occurring once. The material sequenced was naive CD4+ T cells from PBMCs. As for subset: naive CD4+ T cells isolated by negative enrichment. These receptors were taken from an adult with COVID-19.

This chain joins TRBV9 and TRBJ2-1, with TRBD2 as a possible D gene (5 bases). V was pared by 1 base and J by 5 bases, with 10 bases between. The germline V gene encodes CDR1 SGDLS and CDR2 YYNGEE. This CDR3 spans 14 amino acids. The CDR3 nucleotides read TGTGCCAGCAGCGTATTTACTAGGGACAATGAGCAGTTCTTC. This sequence encodes CASSVFTRDNEQFF.

This clone was seen just once. The rearrangement links TRBV11-2 to TRBJ1-1; D remains ambiguous. This CDR3 is 15 amino acids long. Deletions cut 0 bases from V and 5 bases from J, with 13 bases between. Germline CDR1 reads SGHAT; CDR2 reads FQNNGV. CDR3 sequence: CASSLDLRGITEAFF. The CDR3 nucleotides read TGTGCCAGCAGCTTAGATCTCAGAGGGATAACTGAAGCTTTCTTT.